This T cell receptor (beta chain) was identified in a study of blood T cells in healthy people across ages. In the study overall: The template switching approach captured approximately one barcoded beta molecule for every two T cells.

Trimming removed 3 bases at V and 10 bases at J, with 12 bases between. The CDR3 sequence is 13 residues long. Germline loops: CDR1 SGHAT, CDR2 FQDESV (reference sequence). The study recruited healthy Caucasian donors from Russia who were aged roughly 6 to 95. Approximately 9.4 milliliters was the volume of peripheral blood drawn from each donor. A sample-barcoded 5' primer and a J-beta primer mix were used in a second PCR of roughly 7 to 12 cycles. Each cDNA molecule carried a tag from a template-switch adaptor that contained 12 random nucleotides. TCRdb analysed the 5' RACE reads with MiXCR anew, one entry per CDR3 protein. The sample shows about 1.4 million distinct CDR3 sequences, around 55% of them seen only once.

Sequencing input: blood. V and J are TRBV11-1 and TRBJ2-2; TRBD1 might be the D (6 bases). The receptor was isolated from a man aged 18 to 29 in good health. CDR3: CASSFENRAELFF. The CDR3 nucleotides read TGTGCCAGCAGCTTTGAGAACAGGGCGGAGCTGTTTTTT.